These T cell receptor beta chains were read from a single sample in a study of OX40 agonist ivuxolimab in advanced cancers. Profiling relied on immunoSEQ multiplex PCR, and the TCRdb table lists in-frame clones only, not all of them. Here the sample spans around 110,000 clones, just over 90% being singletons. The sample consisted of CD4+ or CD8+ T cells sorted from blood, taken in a trial of the OX40 agonist ivuxolimab. The receptors originated from an adult with an advanced solid tumor such as melanoma, head and neck, liver or kidney cancer. Each CDR3 is given with its conserved first and last residue. Fields, in order: D gene, clone size, J gene, V gene, CDR3 DNA, CDR3 protein. The D gene is left open where the match is weak. Clone size appears in some rows only: once, few, many, or a class for an expanded clone.

TRBD2 | - | TRBJ2-3 | TRBV28 | TGTGCCAGCAGCCCATTCCTAGCGGGAGTTTCCACAGATACGCAGTATTTT | CASSPFLAGVSTDTQYF
- | - | TRBJ1-1 | TRBV14 | TGTGCCAGCAGCCAAGGACCGAACACTGAAGCTTTCTTT | CASSQGPNTEAFF
- | - | TRBJ2-7 | TRBV2 | TGTGCCAGCAGTGTTCTCCCCGTATACGAGCAGTACTTC | CASSVLPVYEQYF
TRBD2 | - | TRBJ2-4 | TRBV19 | TGTGCCAGTAGTCCAAGCGGGAGCAACATTCAGTACTTC | CASSPSGSNIQYF
- | - | TRBJ1-1 | TRBV7-6 | TGTGCCAGCAGCATATCCGGAAGGAGTGGGGGCACTGAAGCTTTCTTT | CASSISGRSGGTEAFF
TRBD2 | - | TRBJ2-4 | TRBV9 | TGTGCCAGCAGCGAGAGGACTAGCGGGGGCGATCAGTACTTC | CASSERTSGGDQYF
- | few | TRBJ2-2 | TRBV7-8 | TGTGCCAGCAGCTTTGCGGGGGAGCTGTTTTTT | CASSFAGELFF
TRBD1 | - | TRBJ1-1 | TRBV2 | TGTGCCAGCAGCCTTAGACAGGGCGTAAACACTGAAGCTTTCTTT | CASSLRQGVNTEAFF
- | - | TRBJ1-2 | TRBV7-2 | TGTGCCAGCAGCTTTTCAGGCGGCTCGAATGACGGTCACTATGGCTACACCTTC | CASSFSGGSNDGHYGYTF
- | - | TRBJ2-2 | TRBV5-8 | TGTGCCAGCAGCTTCAGAGGAGTTAGGACCGGGGAGCTGTTTTTT | CASSFRGVRTGELFF
- | - | TRBJ1-2 | TRBV29-1 | TGCAGCGTGGGACGCGCCGACTATGGCTACACCTTC | CSVGRADYGYTF
- | - | TRBJ1-3 | TRBV7-6 | TGTGCCAGCAGCCGAGCTACGGGTCTATCTGGAAACACCATATATTTT | CASSRATGLSGNTIYF
TRBD1 | - | TRBJ1-2 | TRBV5-4 | TGTGCCAGCACGGAGGGACAGGGGGCTTTAGGCTACACCTTC | CASTEGQGALGYTF
- | - | TRBJ1-5 | TRBV28 | TGTGCCAGCAGTTCCCCGGAGTGGCCGGCCGTACCCCAGCATTTT | CASSSPEWPAVPQHF
TRBD2 | - | TRBJ2-5 | TRBV18 | TGTGCCAGCTCACCGCGGGGGAAAGAGACCCAGTACTTC | CASSPRGKETQYF
TRBD1 | - | TRBJ2-3 | TRBV9 | TGTGCCAGCAGCGTAGGGCAGGGGGCCGCAGATACGCAGTATTTT | CASSVGQGAADTQYF
- | - | TRBJ2-7 | TRBV7-9 | TGTGCCAGCAACGACGGGGGCGAGCAGTACTTC | CASNDGGEQYF
TRBD1 | - | TRBJ2-7 | TRBV4-1 | TGCGCCAGCAGCCAATTTTCCGGGACAGCCAACGAGCAGTACTTC | CASSQFSGTANEQYF
- | - | TRBJ2-5 | TRBV25-1 | TGTGCCAGCAGTTTATTTCCCGGGACCCAGTACTTC | CASSLFPGTQYF
- | - | TRBJ2-3 | TRBV12-5 | TGTGCTAGTGGGCCAGGACAGAGCAACACAGATACGCAGTATTTT | CASGPGQSNTDTQYF
- | - | TRBJ1-1 | TRBV5-1 | TGCGCCAGCAGCTTGGGTGACACCCTGAACACTGAAGCTTTCTTT | CASSLGDTLNTEAFF
TRBD1 | - | TRBJ2-7 | TRBV28 | TGTGCCAGCAGCTCCCCCCCGGGGACAGGGGGCCACGAGCAGTACTTC | CASSSPPGTGGHEQYF
- | - | TRBJ2-2 | TRBV5-4 | TGTGCCAGCAGCTACCCGGGACCCGGCGGGGAGCTGTTTTTT | CASSYPGPGGELFF
- | once | TRBJ2-7 | TRBV30 | TGTGCCTGGAGTAGCCGACCTCAAGCCTACGAGCAGTACTTC | CAWSSRPQAYEQYF
- | - | TRBJ2-7 | TRBV28 | TGTGCCAGCAGTGGGGAGGGGGGAGGAACACGCGAGCAGTACTTC | CASSGEGGGTREQYF
TRBD1 | - | TRBJ2-6 | TRBV5-1 | TGCGCCAGCAGCTTGCAGGGGGCTGGGGCCAACGTCCTGACTTTC | CASSLQGAGANVLTF
- | - | TRBJ2-7 | TRBV7-3 | TGTGCCAGCAGCAACCCCCGGGGGGAGCAGTACTTC | CASSNPRGEQYF
TRBD1 | - | TRBJ1-1 | TRBV19 | TGTGCCAGTAGTATATTAGGACAGGGGCCCACTGAAGCTTTCTTT | CASSILGQGPTEAFF
- | once | TRBJ1-1 | TRBV2 | TGTGCCAGCTCGAGGGTGGGAGAAGCTTTCTTT | CASSRVGEAFF
- | - | TRBJ2-7 | TRBV28 | TGTGCCAGCAGTCCATCAGGGATTAGCTACGAGCAGTACTTC | CASSPSGISYEQYF
TRBD1 | - | TRBJ2-7 | TRBV11-3 | TGTGCCAGCAGCTTAGATGTGGACAGGGCGGAGCAGTACTTC | CASSLDVDRAEQYF
TRBD1 | - | TRBJ1-4 | TRBV2 | TGTGCCGCACAAAAGGGGACAGGGGGGCGTGAAAAACTGTTTTTT | CAAQKGTGGREKLFF
- | - | TRBJ2-1 | TRBV18 | TGTGCCAGCTCACCACTCGCCGGCTCATCCGCCAATGAGCAGTTCTTC | CASSPLAGSSANEQFF
TRBD2 | once | TRBJ2-7 | TRBV7-2 | TGTGCCAGCAGGAGCAGTAGCGGGATACAGCAGTACTTC | CASRSSSGIQQYF
TRBD2 | - | TRBJ2-5 | TRBV10-3 | TGTGCCATCAGCCCTGGGACTAGCGGGAGGGAGACCCAGTACTTC | CAISPGTSGRETQYF
TRBD2 | - | TRBJ2-3 | TRBV6-5 | TGTGCCAGCAGTTTAGCGGGAGCGGGCACAGATACGCAGTATTTT | CASSLAGAGTDTQYF
- | - | TRBJ1-2 | TRBV28 | TGTGCCAGCAGTTCCCCGGGTGGGGGCTACACCTTC | CASSSPGGGYTF
TRBD1 | - | TRBJ2-7 | TRBV6-5 | TGTGCCAGCAGAACCGGGACAGTGACCTACGAGCAGTACTTC | CASRTGTVTYEQYF
TRBD2 | - | TRBJ2-4 | TRBV10-3 | TGTGCCATCAGTACGGCCGCGGGGGACATTCAGTACTTC | CAISTAAGDIQYF
TRBD2 | - | TRBJ2-3 | TRBV9 | TGTGCCAGCAGCGTAGTAGCGGGATTCACAGATACGCAGTATTTT | CASSVVAGFTDTQYF
TRBD1 | - | TRBJ1-4 | TRBV5-4 | TGTGCCAGCAGCGGGACAGGCGCCGCAACTAATGAAAAACTGTTTTTT | CASSGTGAATNEKLFF
- | - | TRBJ2-5 | TRBV18 | TGTGCCAGCTCCCCCTTTGCAAGCAGGCAAGAGACCCAGTACTTC | CASSPFASRQETQYF
- | - | TRBJ2-7 | TRBV14 | TGTGCCAGCAGCCAGGGAGCAGCCGAGCAGTACTTC | CASSQGAAEQYF
- | - | TRBJ2-3 | TRBV6-1 | TGTGCCAGCAGTGCGGGCCCCCCTGTGGGCACAGATACGCAGTATTTT | CASSAGPPVGTDTQYF
TRBD2 | - | TRBJ2-3 | TRBV2 | TGTGCCATCAGAAGCGGTACTAGCGGGAGGGCCGCAGATACGCAGTATTTT | CAIRSGTSGRAADTQYF
TRBD2 | - | TRBJ2-5 | TRBV18 | TGTGCCAGCTCACCGTTAGCGGGAGAAGAGACCCAGTACTTC | CASSPLAGEETQYF
- | - | TRBJ2-7 | TRBV7-2 | TGTGCCAGCAGCTTAGTTGCGGGGGCAAGCGAGCAGTACTTC | CASSLVAGASEQYF
- | few | TRBJ1-2 | TRBV16 | TGTGCCAGCACCCTCACGGAGTTGGGTGGCTACACCTTC | CASTLTELGGYTF
TRBD2 | - | TRBJ2-1 | TRBV7-6 | TGTGCCAGCAGCTTAGCGCAAAATAGCGGGCCGTTTAAAATGAAGCAGTTCTTC | CASSLAQNSGPFKMKQFF
TRBD1 | - | TRBJ1-5 | TRBV4-1 | TGCGCCAGCAGCCAGGGTCTGACAGGGCCTCTACCTAATCAGCCCCAGCATTTT | CASSQGLTGPLPNQPQHF
- | - | TRBJ2-2 | TRBV11-2 | TGTGCCAGCAGCTTAGCTAACACCGGGGAGCTGTTTTTT | CASSLANTGELFF
- | - | TRBJ2-3 | TRBV9 | TGTGCCAGCAGCGTCATGGCGGGGACAGATACGCAGTATTTT | CASSVMAGTDTQYF
- | - | TRBJ2-3 | TRBV10-1 | TGCGCCAGCAGTGAGTTTAGCACAGATACGCAGTATTTT | CASSEFSTDTQYF
- | - | TRBJ1-2 | TRBV5-1 | TGCGCCAGCAGCTTTCGGGGGGGTGATGGCTACACCTTC | CASSFRGGDGYTF